Following are 9 T cell receptor beta chains from one sample sequenced in a study of metastatic and nonmetastatic thyroid tumors. TCRdb ran MiXCR on the PCR reads. This table holds about 15,000 clones, 24% found once. No treatment of any kind had been given to any patient before thyroid surgery. Sequencing was done on a sample of tumor tissue. Receptor source: a female donor with papillary thyroid cancer or a benign thyroid nodule (not recorded which). Some clones in this sample may be carry-over from other donors' samples.

This clone was counted many times. A much bigger clone sits one base away, suggesting this may be a read error. V usage is TRBV6-5 and J usage is TRBJ1-1, with D unresolved. This CDR3 has 14 amino acids. Germline V gene lookup returns CDR1 MNHEY and CDR2 SVGAGI. CDR3 sequence reads: CANSYSPPNTEAFF. The CDR3, as DNA: TGTGCCAACAGTTACAGTCCACCTAACACTGAAGCTTTCTTT.

This clone counts as medium-sized. The genes are TRBV5-1 and TRBJ2-7, with D maybe TRBD1 (5 bases). Germline V lookup: CDR1 SGHRS, CDR2 YFSETQ. Trimming left V 0 bases short and J 4 bases short, with 8 bases between. The CDR3 totals 13 residues. DNA for the CDR3: TGCGCCAGCAGCTTGGGCAGGGAATACGAGCAGTACTTC. It translates to CASSLGREYEQYF.

In this sample, this clone turned up a few times. The CDR3 DNA is TGTGCCAGCAGCCGAGAAGGGGCAGGACACTACGAGCAGTACTTC. This codes for CASSREGAGHYEQYF. The chain uses TRBV7-3 and TRBJ2-7; a possible D gene is TRBD1 (5 bases). CDR3 length: 15 residues. V lost 5 bases and J lost 3, with 17 bases in between. The germline V gene has CDR1 SGHTA and CDR2 FQGTGA. Variable domain in full (rest from reference TRBV7-3 and TRBJ2-7): GAGVSQTPSNKVTEKGKYVELRCDPISGHTALYWYRQSLGQGPEFLIYFQGTGAADDSGLPNDRFFAVRPEGSVSTLKIQRTERGDSAVYLCASSREGAGHYEQYFGPGTRLTVT.

The gene calls are TRBV5-6 and TRBJ2-5, with D tentatively TRBD1 (6 bases). Germline CDR1 reads SGHDT; CDR2 reads YYEEEE. CDR3 length equals 16 residues. Between the trimmed V and J ends, which lost 4 bases and 5 bases, there was a span of 21 bases. The CDR3 protein is CASSLNLQGVEETQYF. CDR3 nucleotide sequence: TGTGCCAGCAGCCTAAACCTACAGGGCGTAGAGGAGACCCAGTACTTC.

This clone showed up many times. The chain combines TRBV11-3 with TRBJ2-1, with 8 positions matching TRBD2. Looked up from germline, CDR1 is SGHNT and CDR2 is YENEEA. The CDR3 runs to 14 residues. V was pared by 5 bases and J by 2 bases, with 2 bases of the junction left unmatched. The CDR3 loop is CASSISGAYNEQFF. CDR3 DNA sequence: TGTGCCAGCAGCATTAGCGGGGCCTACAATGAGCAGTTCTTC.

In its sample, this clone was seen many times. This chain uses TRBV27 with TRBJ2-7; 11 bases agree with TRBD2. The germline V gene encodes CDR1 MNHEY and CDR2 SMNVEV (reference sequence). J was trimmed by 4 bases and V by 5 bases; bases with no gene match: 16. The CDR3 is made up of 18 amino acids. The CDR3 sequence: CASSQAEGTSGAPYEQYF. The CDR3 bases are TGTGCCAGCAGTCAGGCCGAGGGGACTAGCGGAGCCCCTTACGAGCAGTACTTC.

This clone was picked up many times. A read error may be the cause here, since a much bigger clone is one base away. V gene TRBV10-3 combines with J gene TRBJ2-2, with D unclear. This CDR3 is built from 12 residues. Trimming took off 11 bases at V and 3 bases at J, with 10 bases between the two ends. CDR1 is ENHRY and CDR2 is SYGVKD in the germline V gene. This chain's CDR3 is CAFKTDTGELFF. DNA of the CDR3: TGTGCCTTCAAGACGGACACCGGGGAGCTGTTTTTT.

The chain recombines TRBV7-2 with TRBJ2-2; no reliable D call. V was shortened by 6 bases and J by 8 bases, with 7 bases between the two germline ends. The germline gives CDR1 SGHTA, CDR2 FQGNSA. CDR3 length equals 11 residues. CDR3 loop: CASSPWGELFF. CDR3 coding DNA: TGTGCCAGCAGTCCCTGGGGGGAGCTGTTTTTT.

This clone occurred a few times. A junction boundary mismatches the germline segment, possibly from a read error. The chain recombines TRBV5-1 with TRBJ2-7; weak D call: TRBD2 (5 bases). Germline CDR1 reads SGHRS; CDR2 reads YFSETQ. The length of the CDR3 is 12 residues. The CDR3 spells CANSNSAYEQYF. CDR3 DNA: TGCGCCAACAGCAATAGCGCCTACGAGCAGTACTTC.